This TCR beta chain was sequenced during a study of vaccination effects on CD4 cells after COVID-19. Method: immunoSEQ multiplex PCR; TCRdb's copy keeps in-frame clones and lacks some. The table records about 25,000 clones, around 73% of them present only once. The V and J ends lost 2 bases and 10 bases respectively, with 11 bases between them. The germline CDR1 and CDR2 sequences are DFQATT and SNEGSKA (reference sequence). The length of the CDR3 is 11 residues. Isolation of CD4+ T cells took place after less than 12 days of culture. With regard to this clone: As yet, its antigen is unknown.

This clonotype was obtained from a human donor who received a COVID-19 vaccine. The input for sequencing was CD4+ T cells from PBMCs cultured without peptide, taken before COVID-19 vaccination. The rearrangement links TRBV20-1 to TRBJ1-1, with a weak D call TRBD1 (6 bases). Here the CDR3 DNA reads TGCAGTGCTAGAAGGGGGGAGGGAGCTTTCTTT. Its protein product is CSARRGEGAFF.